Below are 18 T cell receptor beta chains sequenced from a single sample in a study of beta chain features in type 1 diabetes. Overall study results and limits: Shortening that was moderate but significant affected the TCRB CDR3s of Type 1 diabetes patients in all four CD4+ subsets.

No antigen is known for these receptors. All of the isolated RNA was reverse transcribed, so expressed TCRB transcripts were sequenced. TCRdb's copy holds only in-frame clones and misses some; the assay was immunoSEQ multiplex PCR. The table shows fewer than 400,000 clones, with 9.3% occurring only once. Sequencing was done on a sample of central memory CD4+ T cells from blood. The receptors derive from a man aged 25-40 years with type 1 diabetes.

The chain employs TRBV29-1 and TRBJ2-5; tentative D call: TRBD2 (7 bases). This CDR3 is built from 12 residues. CDR1 is SQVTM and CDR2 is ANQGSEA in the germline V gene. Trimming took off 7 bases at V and 5 bases at J, with 14 bases between the two ends. CDR3: CSARGARETQYF. The CDR3 nucleotides are TGCAGCGCCCGGGGGGCCCGGGAGACCCAGTACTTC.

This clone has only a few counts. The chain employs TRBV4-3 and TRBJ1-2, with no clear D. Germline CDR1 and CDR2: LGHNA and YSLEER. CDR3 length: 16 amino acids. Trimming stripped 0 bases from V and 0 bases from J, with 11 bases between. The CDR3 loop reads CASSQDLITANYGYTF. The CDR3 nucleotides read TGCGCCAGCAGCCAAGATCTAATTACAGCTAACTATGGCTACACCTTC.

This clone was detected a few times. V is TRBV7-2 and J is TRBJ2-7, with 8 bases matching TRBD2. Germline CDR1 reads SGHTA; CDR2 reads FQGNSA. The V gene end was trimmed by 4 bases and the J gene end by 2 bases; junction bases not matched to a gene: 4. The CDR3 consists of 14 residues. The CDR3, as DNA: TGTGCCAGCAGCTCCCGGGGGGGCCCCTACGAGCAGTACTTC. Translation gives CASSSRGGPYEQYF.

This clone was picked up many times. J is TRBJ1-2 and V is TRBV11-2; D possibly corresponds to TRBD1 (6 bases). Germline CDR1 is SGHAT and CDR2 is FQNNGV. This CDR3 is built from 15 residues. V was trimmed by 5 bases and J by 3 bases, leaving 16 bases between them. CDR3 amino acids: CASSRGTTSHYGYTF. The DNA of the CDR3 is TGTGCCAGCAGCCGAGGGACAACCTCCCACTATGGCTACACCTTC.

The rearrangement uses TRBV18 and TRBJ1-1, with 8 bases fitting TRBD1. Germline lookup yields CDR1 KGHSH and CDR2 LQKENI. V trimming: 4 bases; J trimming: 8 bases; junction bases outside the gene matches: 3. This CDR3 is 12 amino acids long. This chain's CDR3 is CASSRGQGEAFF. CDR3 bases: TGTGCCAGCTCACGTGGACAGGGAGAAGCTTTCTTT.

This clone was observed a few times. The sample has other DNA sequences that encode this CDR3 too. The genes are TRBV18 and TRBJ1-1; TRBD1 is a possible D gene (6 bases). This CDR3 has 13 residues. V gave up 2 bases and J gave up 3 bases, with 7 bases separating them. Germline-derived CDR1 and CDR2 are KGHSH and LQKENI. CDR3 in amino acids: CASSPDRHTEAFF. For the CDR3, the DNA is TGTGCCAGCTCACCAGACAGGCACACTGAAGCTTTCTTT.

This chain uses TRBV18 with TRBJ2-5; 7 bases are a match to TRBD2. The CDR3 is 17 residues long. Germline loops: CDR1 KGHSH, CDR2 LQKENI. J was trimmed by 4 bases and V by 0 bases; bases with no gene match: 11. The CDR3: CASSPPQGLPRRETQYF. The DNA for the CDR3 is TGTGCCAGCTCACCACCGCAGGGACTACCTCGGAGAGAGACCCAGTACTTC.

This clone turned up a few times. The chain links TRBV6-1 to TRBJ1-2, with 7 bases that match TRBD1. Trimming cost V 5 bases and J 9 bases; bases outside gene matches: 12. The CDR3 consists of 14 residues. In germline, CDR1 is MNHNS, CDR2 SASEGT. The CDR3 DNA sequence: TGTGCCAGCAGTCACTATGACAGGGACCGGAGCTACACCTTC. Translating gives CASSHYDRDRSYTF.

This clone was observed once. V and J are TRBV18 and TRBJ2-5; 7 nucleotides agree with TRBD2. V shed 6 bases and J 4 bases; nucleotides not matched to a gene: 8. The CDR3 consists of 14 residues. Germline lookup yields CDR1 KGHSH and CDR2 LQKENI. CDR3 bases: TGTGCCAGCTCCCTCCGGGGGAGGGGAGAGACCCAGTACTTC. Protein: CASSLRGRGETQYF.

In its sample, this clone was seen many times. This chain connects TRBV6-5 to TRBJ2-5, with a tentative D call TRBD2 (7 bases). CDR1 and CDR2 (germline): MNHEY, SVGAGI. The V gene lost 5 bases and the J gene lost 5 bases, with 12 bases spanning the gap. This CDR3 region has 13 residues. CDR3 amino acids: CASSQQGGETQYF. CDR3 nucleotide sequence: TGTGCCAGCAGTCAACAGGGAGGGGAGACCCAGTACTTC.

The J gene is TRBJ2-1, the V gene TRBV15; 14 bases are a match to TRBD2. With V trimmed by 5 bases and J by 5 bases, 11 bases remained unmatched. CDR1 LNHNV and CDR2 YYDKDF come from the germline V gene (reference sequence). This CDR3 is built from 18 residues. This chain's CDR3 is CATSPRTSGGILNNEQFF. As DNA, the CDR3 is TGTGCCACCAGCCCAAGGACTAGCGGGGGGATTCTCAACAATGAGCAGTTCTTC.

On this clone: Distinct nucleotide sequences in the sample also encode this CDR3. This chain's CDR3 is CASSLYTDTQYF. The CDR3 bases are TGTGCCAGCAGCCTGTACACAGATACGCAGTATTTT. The V and J genes are TRBV7-2 and TRBJ2-3; the D is unclear. Looked up from germline, CDR1 is SGHTA and CDR2 is FQGNSA. This CDR3 is 12 amino acids long. The V and J ends lost 5 bases and 2 bases respectively, with 5 bases between them.

This clone has just a few counts. The junction does not match germline at one end; this may be a read error. The V and J genes are TRBV28 and TRBJ1-1; TRBD1 might be the D (5 bases). The CDR3 consists of 14 residues. Germline V gene lookup returns CDR1 MDHEN and CDR2 SYDVKM. Written as DNA, the CDR3 is TGTGCCAGCAGTGCAGTCCGGGACGCCCCCCGTTCGGTCTTT. Translating it yields CASSAVRDAPRSVF. The variable domain in full, with the rest retrieved from reference TRBV28 and TRBJ1-1, is DVKVTQSSRYLVKRTGEKVFLECVQDMDHENMFWYRQDPGLGLRLIYFSYDVKMKEKGDIPEGYSVSREKKERFSLILESASTNQTSMYLCASSAVRDAPRSVFGQGTRLTVV.

The chain combines TRBV28 with TRBJ1-2; D uncertain. Trimming cost V 11 bases and J 3 bases, with 13 bases left between them. Germline lookup yields CDR1 MDHEN and CDR2 SYDVKM. The CDR3 length is 12 residues. CDR3 loop: CAASGSHYGYTF. The DNA of the CDR3 is TGTGCCGCCAGTGGGTCCCACTATGGCTACACCTTC.

This clone was observed a handful of times. The CDR3, as DNA: TGTGCCATCAGTCCCTCGGCAGGGGCAGGAACTGAAGCTTTCTTT. The encoded protein is CAISPSAGAGTEAFF. This sequence joins TRBV10-3 and TRBJ1-1; possibly TRBD1 for D (6 bases). The germline CDR1 and CDR2 sequences are ENHRY and SYGVKD. V lost 5 bases and J 5 bases, leaving 18 bases between the germline ends. The CDR3 sequence is 15 residues long.

This chain joins TRBV11-2 and TRBJ2-5; 7 bases are shared with TRBD1. This CDR3 is 14 amino acids long. CDR1 and CDR2 from the germline V gene are SGHAT and FQNNGV. With 0 bases clipped from V and 5 bases from J, the junction kept 3 bases outside the gene matches. CDR3 residues: CASSLESRGETQYF. DNA for the CDR3: TGTGCCAGCAGCTTAGAGAGCAGGGGGGAGACCCAGTACTTC.

Only a few counts were recorded for this clone. The chain couples TRBV9 to TRBJ2-4; a possible D gene is TRBD2 (5 bases). This CDR3 region has 19 residues. Germline assignment: CDR1 SGDLS and CDR2 YYNGEE. The germline V and J ends were trimmed by 0 bases and 2 bases, with 21 bases remaining between them. Here the CDR3 DNA reads TGTGCCAGCAGCGTAGGCGACCGGATGGAGGCCCTCTCCAAAAACATTCAGTACTTC. Translated, it gives CASSVGDRMEALSKNIQYF.

V gene TRBV18 combines with J gene TRBJ1-1; no firm D call. Trimming removed 6 bases from V and 11 bases from J, with 28 bases in between. Germline CDR1 is KGHSH and CDR2 is LQKENI. The CDR3 extends over 16 amino acids. Written as DNA, the CDR3 is TGTGCCAGCTCCCTGACCGAGGTCCGGGCCCCCGCACAGGCTTTCTTT. It yields the protein CASSLTEVRAPAQAFF. The full variable domain, its missing parts supplied by reference TRBV18 and TRBJ1-1, is NAGVMQNPRHLVRRRGQEARLRCSPMKGHSHVYWYRQLPEEGLKFMVYLQKENIIDESGMPKERFSAEFPKEGPSILRIQQVVRGDSAAYFCASSLTEVRAPAQAFFGQGTRLTVV.